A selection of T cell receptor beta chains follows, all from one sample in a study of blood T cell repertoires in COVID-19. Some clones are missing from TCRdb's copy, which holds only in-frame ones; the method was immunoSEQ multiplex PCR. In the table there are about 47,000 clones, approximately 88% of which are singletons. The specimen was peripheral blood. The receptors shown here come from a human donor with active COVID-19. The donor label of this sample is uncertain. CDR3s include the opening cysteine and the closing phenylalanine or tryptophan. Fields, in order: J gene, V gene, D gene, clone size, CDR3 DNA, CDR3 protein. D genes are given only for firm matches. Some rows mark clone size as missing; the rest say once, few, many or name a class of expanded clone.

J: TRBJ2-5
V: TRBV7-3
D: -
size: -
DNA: TGTGCCAGCAGCTTAGGTGCGGGGATCCAAGAGACCCAGTACTTC
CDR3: CASSLGAGIQETQYF

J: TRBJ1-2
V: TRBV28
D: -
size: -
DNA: TGTGCCAGCAGTTTAGGCTCCTATGGCTACACCTTC
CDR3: CASSLGSYGYTF

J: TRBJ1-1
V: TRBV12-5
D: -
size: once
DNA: TGTGCTAGTGGTTTGCTACCGGAGCTTAGGAACACTGAAGCTTTCTTT
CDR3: CASGLLPELRNTEAFF

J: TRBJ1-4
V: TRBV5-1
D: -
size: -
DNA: TGCGCCAGCAGCTTGGAACAGGGAATAGCTGAAAAACTGTTTTTT
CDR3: CASSLEQGIAEKLFF

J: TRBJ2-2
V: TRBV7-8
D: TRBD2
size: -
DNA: TGTGCCAGCAGCCCAACTAGCGGCCCCGCCCCCGGGGAGCTGTTTTTT
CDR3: CASSPTSGPAPGELFF

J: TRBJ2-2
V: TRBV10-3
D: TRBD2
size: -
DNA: TGTGCCATCAGTGAAACAGAAGCGGGAGAGGGGGAGCTGTTTTTT
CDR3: CAISETEAGEGELFF

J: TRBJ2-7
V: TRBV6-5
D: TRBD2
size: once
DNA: TGTGCCAGCAAGGAAGGGACTAGCGGAAACTACGAGCAGTACTTC
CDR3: CASKEGTSGNYEQYF

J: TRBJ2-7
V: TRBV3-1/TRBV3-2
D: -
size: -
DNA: TGTGCCAGCAGCCAAGAACTCGATTACGAGCAGTACTTC
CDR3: CASSQELDYEQYF

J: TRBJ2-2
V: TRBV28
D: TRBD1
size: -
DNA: TGTGCCAGCAGTTTACCTTTGTTGGGGACAGAGAACACCGGGGAGCTGTTTTTT
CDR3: CASSLPLLGTENTGELFF

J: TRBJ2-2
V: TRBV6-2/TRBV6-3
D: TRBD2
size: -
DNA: TGTGCCAGCAGTGACCCGGGGGGGTCTAACACCGGGGAGCTGTTTTTT
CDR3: CASSDPGGSNTGELFF

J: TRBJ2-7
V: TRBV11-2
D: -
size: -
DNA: TGTGCCAGCAGCCTACACGTCGGGACAACGTTCTCAACTTTCTACGAGCAGTACTTC
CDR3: CASSLHVGTTFSTFYEQYF

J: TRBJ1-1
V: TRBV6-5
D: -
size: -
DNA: TGTGCCAGCAGTTCCTTCAGGGACACTGAAGCTTTCTTT
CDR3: CASSSFRDTEAFF

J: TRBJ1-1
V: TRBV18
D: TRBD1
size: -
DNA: TGTGCCAGCTCACCAGATGCAGGGGGCACTGAAGCTTTCTTT
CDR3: CASSPDAGGTEAFF

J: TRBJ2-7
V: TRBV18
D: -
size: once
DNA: TGTGCCAGCTCACCACCGAAGGCAACCGGAGTCTACGAGCAGTACTTC
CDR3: CASSPPKATGVYEQYF

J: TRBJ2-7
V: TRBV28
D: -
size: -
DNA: TGTGCCAGCAGTTACGCCATAACTGGGCAGTACTTC
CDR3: CASSYAITGQYF

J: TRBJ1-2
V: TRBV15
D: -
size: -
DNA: TGTGCCACCAGCAGGGACGTAAAACCAGGGGTTCTAGTCGGCTACACCTTC
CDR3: CATSRDVKPGVLVGYTF

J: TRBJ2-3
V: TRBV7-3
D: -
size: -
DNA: TGTGCCAGCAACCCCTATAGGGAGAGGATTACAGATACGCAGTATTTT
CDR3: CASNPYRERITDTQYF

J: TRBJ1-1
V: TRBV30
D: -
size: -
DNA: TGTGCCTCCCAAGCCCAACTGAACACTGAAGCTTTCTTT
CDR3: CASQAQLNTEAFF

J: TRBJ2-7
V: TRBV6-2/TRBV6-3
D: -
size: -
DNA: TGTGCCAGCAGTCCCCGGGACTCCGGGGAGCAGTACTTC
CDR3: CASSPRDSGEQYF

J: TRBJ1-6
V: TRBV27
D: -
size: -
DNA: TGTGCCAGCAGTTTATTGGGCAGGGTGGGAAATTCACCCCTCCACTTT
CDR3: CASSLLGRVGNSPLHF

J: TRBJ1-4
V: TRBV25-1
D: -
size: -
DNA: TGTGCCAGCAGTGTGGTTGGAACGGGACAAAGAGAGAAACTGTTTTTT
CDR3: CASSVVGTGQREKLFF

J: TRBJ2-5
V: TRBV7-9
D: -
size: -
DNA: TGTGCCAGCAGCTTGGGCAGCACTTCCCAAGAGACCCAGTACTTC
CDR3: CASSLGSTSQETQYF

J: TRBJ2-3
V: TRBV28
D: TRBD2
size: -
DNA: TGTGCCAGCAGTTCTTTCTTGGGACTAGCGGACTCAGATACGCAGTATTTT
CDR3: CASSSFLGLADSDTQYF

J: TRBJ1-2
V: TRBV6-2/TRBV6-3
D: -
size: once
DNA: TGTGCCAGCAGTCCCGGGGGGCGGACCACCTATGGCTACACCTTC
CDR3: CASSPGGRTTYGYTF

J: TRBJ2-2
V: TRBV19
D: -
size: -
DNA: TGTGCCAGTAGTATAGGAACGATTAGTGGCGGGGAGCTGTTTTTT
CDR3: CASSIGTISGGELFF

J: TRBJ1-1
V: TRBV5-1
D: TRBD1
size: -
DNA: TGCGCCAGCAGCTTACAGGGGGGGAACACTGAAGCTTTCTTT
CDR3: CASSLQGGNTEAFF

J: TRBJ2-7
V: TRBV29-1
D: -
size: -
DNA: TGCAGCGTTGTGTCAGGGGCCTCCTACGAGCAGTACTTC
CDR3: CSVVSGASYEQYF

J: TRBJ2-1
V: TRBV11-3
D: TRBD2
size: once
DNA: TGTGCCAGCAGCTTAGCGGGGGGCTCCTACAATGAGCAGTTCTTC
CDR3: CASSLAGGSYNEQFF

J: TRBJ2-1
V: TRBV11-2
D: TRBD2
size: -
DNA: TGTGCCAGCCGCACTAGCGGGGGGTACAATGAGCAGTTCTTC
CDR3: CASRTSGGYNEQFF

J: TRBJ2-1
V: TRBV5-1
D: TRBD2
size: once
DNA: TGCGCCAGCAGCGCGACCGGGACTAGCCTCAATGAGCAGTTCTTC
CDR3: CASSATGTSLNEQFF

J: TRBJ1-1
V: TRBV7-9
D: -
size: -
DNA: TGTGCCAGCAGCTTAGATTTCCGGGAGGGGGCTTTCTTT
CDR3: CASSLDFREGAFF

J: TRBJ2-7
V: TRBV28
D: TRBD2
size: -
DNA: TGTGCCAGCAGTTTGGGAGGGAGTAAAATCTACGAGCAGTACTTC
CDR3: CASSLGGSKIYEQYF

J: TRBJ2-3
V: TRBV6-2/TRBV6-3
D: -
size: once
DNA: TGTGCCAGCAGTTACCCCATCGGGAGCTCGCCGAATACAGATACGCAGTATTTT
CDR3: CASSYPIGSSPNTDTQYF

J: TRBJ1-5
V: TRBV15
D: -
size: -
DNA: TGTGCCACAAGACGCGCCGCGGATAGCAATCAGCCCCAGCATTTT
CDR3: CATRRAADSNQPQHF

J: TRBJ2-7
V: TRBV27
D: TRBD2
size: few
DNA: TGTGCCAGCAGTCCCCGGACTAGCGGGGCCAAACGCATGCAGTACTTC
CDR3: CASSPRTSGAKRMQYF

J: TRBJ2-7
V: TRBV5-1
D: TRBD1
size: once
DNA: TGCGCCAGCAGCCTCCCCGGGACAGGGCTGACCTACGAGCAGTACTTC
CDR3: CASSLPGTGLTYEQYF

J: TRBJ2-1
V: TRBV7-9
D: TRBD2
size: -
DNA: TGTGCCAGCAGCTCGGCTGACCCGGGACTAGCGTTCTACAATGAGCAGTTCTTC
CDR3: CASSSADPGLAFYNEQFF

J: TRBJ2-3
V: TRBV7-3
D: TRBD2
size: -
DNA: TGTGCCAGCAGTCCAAAGGGGGTAGCGGGAGGGCCTCGCACAGATACGCAGTATTTT
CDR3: CASSPKGVAGGPRTDTQYF

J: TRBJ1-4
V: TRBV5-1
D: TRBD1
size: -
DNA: TGCGCCAGCAGCCCTGGACAGGGAAATGAAAAACTGTTTTTT
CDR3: CASSPGQGNEKLFF

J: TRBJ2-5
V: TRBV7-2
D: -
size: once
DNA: TGTGCCAGCAGCTTAGCTGGCGGTGAGACCCAGTACTTC
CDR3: CASSLAGGETQYF

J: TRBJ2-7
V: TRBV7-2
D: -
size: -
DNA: TGTGCCAGCAGCTTCGGGATCTCCTACGAGCAGTACTTC
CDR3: CASSFGISYEQYF